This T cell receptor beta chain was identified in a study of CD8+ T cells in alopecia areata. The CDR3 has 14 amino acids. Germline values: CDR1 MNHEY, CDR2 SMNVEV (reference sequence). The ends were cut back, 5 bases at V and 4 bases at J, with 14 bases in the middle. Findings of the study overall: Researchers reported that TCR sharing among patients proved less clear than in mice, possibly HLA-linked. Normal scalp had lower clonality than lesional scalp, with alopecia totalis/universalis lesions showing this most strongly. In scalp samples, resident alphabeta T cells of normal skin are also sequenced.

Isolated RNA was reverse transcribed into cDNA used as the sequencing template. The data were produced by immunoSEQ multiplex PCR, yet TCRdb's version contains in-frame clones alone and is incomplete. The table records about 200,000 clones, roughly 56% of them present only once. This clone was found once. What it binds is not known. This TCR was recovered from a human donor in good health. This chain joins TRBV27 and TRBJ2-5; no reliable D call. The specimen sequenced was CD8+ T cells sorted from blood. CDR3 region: CASSQPGEGETQYF. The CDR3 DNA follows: TGTGCCAGCAGTCAACCAGGAGAAGGAGAGACCCAGTACTTC.